The rows below give T cell receptor beta chains drawn from one sample of a study of blood T cells in healthy people across ages. One entry per CDR3 protein results from TCRdb running MiXCR on the 5' RACE reads. The table includes roughly 1.4 million distinct CDR3 sequences, around 59% detected once. Sequencing was performed on blood. The receptors derive from a man younger than 35 in good health. CDR3s include the opening cysteine and the closing phenylalanine or tryptophan. D genes are given only for firm matches. Only part of the rows carry a size: once, few, many, or a class if the clone is expanded.

CDR3 protein: CASSQGLSSRGFQETQYF
CDR3 DNA: TGCGCCAGCAGCCAAGGTCTTAGTAGCCGGGGGTTCCAAGAGACCCAGTACTTC
J gene: TRBJ2-5
D gene: NA
clone size: few
V gene: TRBV4-1

CDR3 protein: CSALSLNTEAFF
CDR3 DNA: TGCAGCGCCCTCTCCTTGAACACTGAAGCTTTCTTT
J gene: TRBJ1-1
D gene: NA
clone size: NA
V gene: TRBV29-1

CDR3 protein: CASSPSGQDINQPQHF
CDR3 DNA: TGCGCCAGCAGCCCGTCGGGACAGGATATTAATCAGCCCCAGCATTTT
J gene: TRBJ1-5
D gene: TRBD1
clone size: NA
V gene: TRBV5-1

CDR3 protein: CASRPETGIGKTQYF
CDR3 DNA: TGTGCCAGCAGGCCGGAGACAGGGATTGGAAAGACCCAGTACTTC
J gene: TRBJ2-5
D gene: TRBD1
clone size: NA
V gene: TRBV2

CDR3 protein: CASSVWGNSPLHF
CDR3 DNA: TGTGCCAGCAGCGTATGGGGAAATTCACCCCTCCACTTT
J gene: TRBJ1-6
D gene: NA
clone size: many
V gene: TRBV7-2

CDR3 protein: CSVVLSNRGYEQYF
CDR3 DNA: TGCAGCGTTGTTCTATCAAACAGGGGTTACGAGCAGTACTTC
J gene: TRBJ2-7
D gene: TRBD1
clone size: few
V gene: TRBV29-1

CDR3 protein: CASSPQRESDGYTF
CDR3 DNA: TGCGCCAGCAGCCCCCAAAGAGAAAGTGACGGCTACACCTTC
J gene: TRBJ1-2
D gene: NA
clone size: few
V gene: TRBV4-3

CDR3 protein: CASSLAGGDSGELFF
CDR3 DNA: TGTGCCAGCAGTTTAGCGGGGGGCGACTCCGGGGAGCTGTTTTTT
J gene: TRBJ2-2
D gene: TRBD2
clone size: NA
V gene: TRBV28

CDR3 protein: CASTWASWDIQYF
CDR3 DNA: TGTGCCAGCACTTGGGCCAGTTGGGACATTCAGTACTTC
J gene: TRBJ2-4
D gene: NA
clone size: NA
V gene: TRBV2

CDR3 protein: CASSLPLAGQGFTDTQYF
CDR3 DNA: TGTGCCAGCAGCCTACCCCTGGCCGGACAGGGGTTCACAGATACGCAGTATTTT
J gene: TRBJ2-3
D gene: TRBD1
clone size: NA
V gene: TRBV5-4

CDR3 protein: CASSQDDYSSGELFF
CDR3 DNA: TGTGCCAGCAGCCAAGATGACTATTCTTCCGGGGAGCTGTTTTTT
J gene: TRBJ2-2
D gene: NA
clone size: few
V gene: TRBV3-1

CDR3 protein: CASSGTSEREQYF
CDR3 DNA: TGTGCCAGCAGTGGGACTTCCGAGAGGGAGCAGTACTTC
J gene: TRBJ2-7
D gene: NA
clone size: NA
V gene: TRBV6-6

CDR3 protein: CASRPPGQGHEQYF
CDR3 DNA: TGTGCCAGCAGGCCACCGGGACAGGGTCACGAGCAGTACTTC
J gene: TRBJ2-7
D gene: TRBD1
clone size: NA
V gene: TRBV11-2

CDR3 protein: CASSLPLESGRVEDTQYF
CDR3 DNA: TGTGCCAGCAGCCTCCCCCTGGAGAGCGGGAGAGTGGAAGATACGCAGTATTTT
J gene: TRBJ2-3
D gene: TRBD2
clone size: NA
V gene: TRBV4-2

CDR3 protein: CASSLSVVGLYYNEQFF
CDR3 DNA: TGTGCCAGCAGCTTATCGGTGGTCGGCTTATACTACAATGAGCAGTTCTTC
J gene: TRBJ2-1
D gene: NA
clone size: NA
V gene: TRBV7-2

CDR3 protein: CASSASPGQGSPDTQYF
CDR3 DNA: TGTGCCAGCAGCGCTAGTCCGGGACAGGGGAGTCCAGATACGCAGTATTTT
J gene: TRBJ2-3
D gene: TRBD1
clone size: NA
V gene: TRBV9

CDR3 protein: CASSTGTGGHGYTF
CDR3 DNA: TGTGCCAGCAGCACAGGGACAGGGGGGCATGGCTACACCTTC
J gene: TRBJ1-2
D gene: TRBD1
clone size: NA
V gene: TRBV7-8

CDR3 protein: CASNQGSIPYEQYF
CDR3 DNA: TGTGCCAGCAACCAAGGTAGTATCCCCTACGAGCAGTACTTC
J gene: TRBJ2-7
D gene: NA
clone size: NA
V gene: TRBV7-9

CDR3 protein: CASSRIPAGIEQFF
CDR3 DNA: TGCGCCAGCAGCCGGATCCCCGCAGGGATCGAGCAGTTCTTC
J gene: TRBJ2-1
D gene: NA
clone size: NA
V gene: TRBV4-1

CDR3 protein: CASSLAVRAGEQYF
CDR3 DNA: TGTGCCAGCAGCTTAGCGGTCAGGGCCGGTGAGCAGTACTTC
J gene: TRBJ2-5
D gene: NA
clone size: NA
V gene: TRBV7-9

CDR3 protein: CASTPRNRFEQYF
CDR3 DNA: TGCGCCAGCACCCCGCGGAACCGTTTCGAGCAGTACTTC
J gene: TRBJ2-7
D gene: NA
clone size: few
V gene: TRBV5-1

CDR3 protein: CASGTLGHDTGELFF
CDR3 DNA: TGTGCCAGCGGAACCCTTGGCCACGACACCGGGGAGCTGTTTTTT
J gene: TRBJ2-2
D gene: NA
clone size: NA
V gene: TRBV2

CDR3 protein: CASSFSDPNYGYTF
CDR3 DNA: TGCGCCAGCAGCTTCTCAGATCCTAACTATGGCTACACCTTC
J gene: TRBJ1-2
D gene: NA
clone size: few
V gene: TRBV5-1

CDR3 protein: CSARDSPGVQETQYF
CDR3 DNA: TGCAGTGCTAGAGATTCACCGGGGGTCCAAGAGACCCAGTACTTC
J gene: TRBJ2-5
D gene: NA
clone size: NA
V gene: TRBV20-1

CDR3 protein: CASRKTGQTGEKLFF
CDR3 DNA: TGTGCCAGCAGGAAAACGGGACAAACGGGGGAAAAACTGTTTTTT
J gene: TRBJ1-4
D gene: NA
clone size: NA
V gene: TRBV6-6